The next 27 T cell receptor beta chains were all read from a single sample in a study of shared clonotypes between healthy human individuals. The table came from immunoSEQ multiplex PCR; TCRdb's copy has only in-frame clones and leaves some out. The table lists approximately 2.5 million clones, 80% to 95% of them singletons. The sample comprised naive CD4+ T cells from PBMCs. Specified subset: CD45RA+ positively selected. The receptors originated from a man aged 18 to 29 in good health. Some clones in this sample may be carry-over from other donors' samples.

The chain employs TRBV4-1 and TRBJ1-5; D uncertain. The CDR3 covers 15 residues. Trimming stripped 4 bases from V and 3 bases from J, with 13 bases between. Germline V gives CDR1 MGHRA, CDR2 YSYEKL. CDR3 protein: CASSRPDGNNQPQHF. In nucleotides, the CDR3 is TGCGCCAGCAGCCGGCCGGACGGTAACAATCAGCCCCAGCATTTT.

V and J are TRBV5-1 and TRBJ1-1; D remains unclear. The germline CDR1 and CDR2 sequences are SGHRS and YFSETQ. V was pared by 3 bases and J by 1 base, with 10 bases between. This CDR3 region has 14 residues. The CDR3 here is CASSSVGQNTEAFF. The CDR3, as DNA: TGCGCCAGCAGCTCCGTCGGTCAGAACACTGAAGCTTTCTTT.

V is TRBV7-9 and J is TRBJ2-1; 11 nucleotides match TRBD2. The V gene end was trimmed by 5 bases and the J gene end by 6 bases; junction bases not matched to a gene: 9. CDR1 and CDR2 (germline): SEHNR, FQNEAQ (reference sequence). The CDR3 contains 16 residues. CDR3: CASSHTYTSGGNEQFF. The CDR3 DNA reads TGTGCCAGCAGCCATACCTATACTAGCGGGGGCAATGAGCAGTTCTTC.

This sequence joins TRBV11-2 and TRBJ1-2; the D gene is possibly TRBD1 (5 bases). V shed 4 bases and J shed 8 bases, with 20 bases lying between them. Germline CDR1 reads SGHAT; CDR2 reads FQNNGV. This CDR3 contains 15 residues. CDR3 DNA: TGTGCCAGCAGCTCCACGGAACGTGGACATGGAGGCTACACCTTC. It translates to CASSSTERGHGGYTF.

The chain uses TRBV5-4 and TRBJ2-3; D is unresolved. The V end was cut by 4 bases, the J end by 1 base, with 10 bases between. Germline V CDR1 and CDR2: SGHNT, YYREEE (reference sequence). The CDR3 extends over 14 amino acids. The CDR3 here is CASSGPLGTDTQYF. CDR3 DNA sequence: TGTGCCAGCAGCGGTCCGTTGGGCACAGATACGCAGTATTTT.

V is TRBV7-2 and J is TRBJ1-1; the match to TRBD1 covers 8 bases. The V segment lost 2 bases and the J segment 1 base; nucleotides outside the gene matches: 3. CDR1 is SGHTA and CDR2 is FQGNSA in the germline V gene. The CDR3 loop spans 15 amino acids. This CDR3 is CASSLMGQANTEAFF. CDR3 DNA sequence: TGTGCCAGCAGCTTAATGGGACAGGCGAACACTGAAGCTTTCTTT.

V usage is TRBV6-1 and J usage is TRBJ2-2; 7 bases align to TRBD1. In germline, CDR1 is MNHNS, CDR2 SASEGT. Germline trimming cut 6 bases from V and 6 bases from J; bases unmatched to any gene: 4. CDR3 length equals 13 residues. CDR3 nucleotide sequence: TGTGCCAGCAGGACAGGGTTTTCCGGGGAGCTGTTTTTT. Amino acid sequence: CASRTGFSGELFF.

V and J are TRBV5-1 and TRBJ1-5; weak D call: TRBD1 (6 bases). The CDR3 consists of 14 residues. Germline loops: CDR1 SGHRS, CDR2 YFSETQ. The ends were cut back, 2 bases at V and 7 bases at J, with 13 bases in the middle. The CDR3 spells CASSLLSGDQPQHF. Written as DNA, the CDR3 is TGCGCCAGCAGCTTACTATCAGGGGACCAGCCCCAGCATTTT.

V and J are TRBV7-3 and TRBJ2-7; TRBD2 matches 8 bases. The germline V gene encodes CDR1 SGHTA and CDR2 FQGTGA. Losses at the gene ends were 2 bases for V and 3 bases for J; bases not matched to a gene: 6. This CDR3 has 15 amino acids. The CDR3 DNA follows: TGTGCCAGCAGCTTAGGGCTAGCGGGCCGCTACGAGCAGTACTTC. The encoded protein is CASSLGLAGRYEQYF. The variable domain in full, with the rest retrieved from reference TRBV7-3 and TRBJ2-7, is GAGVSQTPSNKVTEKGKYVELRCDPISGHTALYWYRQSLGQGPEFLIYFQGTGAADDSGLPNDRFFAVRPEGSVSTLKIQRTERGDSAVYLCASSLGLAGRYEQYFGPGTRLTVT.

The rearrangement links TRBV27 to TRBJ2-3; D ambiguous. The CDR3 covers 15 residues. The ends were cut back, 7 bases at V and 3 bases at J, with 17 bases in the middle. CDR1 MNHEY and CDR2 SMNVEV come from the germline V gene (reference sequence). The CDR3 loop reads CASTPFGIWTDTQYF. The DNA for the CDR3 is TGTGCCAGCACCCCGTTTGGGATTTGGACAGATACGCAGTATTTT.

V gene TRBV18 combines with J gene TRBJ2-7, with D unclear. CDR3 length: 15 amino acids. Germline V CDR1 and CDR2: KGHSH, LQKENI. V was trimmed by 2 bases and J by 7 bases, leaving 18 bases between them. CDR3 nucleotides: TGTGCCAGCTCACCAACATCTCGAGGCGAAGGAGAGCAGTACTTC. Its translation: CASSPTSRGEGEQYF. Combining the CDR3 with reference TRBV18 and TRBJ2-7 gives the whole variable domain NAGVMQNPRHLVRRRGQEARLRCSPMKGHSHVYWYRQLPEEGLKFMVYLQKENIIDESGMPKERFSAEFPKEGPSILRIQQVVRGDSAAYFCASSPTSRGEGEQYFGPGTRLTVT.

The V gene is TRBV2, the J gene TRBJ2-7, with a possible D match to TRBD1 (5 bases). Germline CDR1 reads SNHLY; CDR2 reads FYNNEI. The ends were cut back, 3 bases at V and 5 bases at J, with 14 bases in the middle. CDR3 length: 14 amino acids. CDR3 nucleotide sequence: TGTGCCAGCAGTGACAGGGCGGCTGGGGACGAGCAGTACTTC. Its protein is CASSDRAAGDEQYF.

Comments on this clone: A read error may explain this, as a much larger clone is one base away. This sample includes further DNA sequences coding for the same CDR3. The chain recombines TRBV11-1 with TRBJ1-1; D is undetermined. Per germline, CDR1 SGHAT and CDR2 FQDESV (reference sequence). V lost 2 bases and J lost 2, with 6 bases in between. There are 13 residues in the CDR3. The CDR3 region is CASSLQENTEAFF. The CDR3 bases are TGTGCCAGCAGCTTACAGGAAAACACTGAAGCTTTCTTT.

The rearrangement uses TRBV28 and TRBJ2-5, with a tentative D call TRBD1 (6 bases). Per the germline V gene, CDR1 is MDHEN and CDR2 is SYDVKM. The CDR3 is 15 amino acids. V was trimmed by 11 bases and J by 4 bases, leaving 23 bases between them. The CDR3 region has the DNA TGTGCCCAAGGGGTGGGATGGGGCAGGGGAGAGACCCAGTACTTC. It specifies CAQGVGWGRGETQYF.

The rearrangement uses TRBV10-3 and TRBJ2-7; the match to TRBD1 covers 7 bases. There are 16 residues in the CDR3. CDR1 and CDR2 (germline): ENHRY, SYGVKD. V shed 0 bases and J 1 base; nucleotides not matched to a gene: 6. DNA of the CDR3: TGTGCCATCAGTGAGTCAGCCGGGACAGCGTCCTACGAGCAGTACTTC. Translation: CAISESAGTASYEQYF.

The V call is TRBV5-1, the J call TRBJ1-2, with TRBD1 matching 7 bases. The junction had 7 bases not matched to a gene; V was cut back by 1 base and J by 4 bases. In germline, CDR1 is SGHRS, CDR2 YFSETQ. This CDR3 comprises 15 residues. This CDR3 is CASSLTGTALYGYTF. CDR3 in DNA: TGCGCCAGCAGCTTGACGGGGACAGCCCTCTATGGCTACACCTTC.

V and J are TRBV6-6 and TRBJ1-1, with D tentatively TRBD1 (6 bases). CDR1 is MNHNY, CDR2 SVGAGI, per germline (reference sequence). V lost 4 bases and J 4 bases, leaving 19 bases between the germline ends. The CDR3 is 16 residues long. The CDR3, as DNA: TGTGCCAGCAGTTTTTCCCCGGACTTAGGGGGCACTGAAGCTTTCTTT. Protein product: CASSFSPDLGGTEAFF.

This chain links TRBV28 with TRBJ1-1; D is unclear. The CDR3 extends over 15 amino acids. The germline gives CDR1 MDHEN, CDR2 SYDVKM. Between the trimmed V and J ends, which lost 4 bases and 0 bases, there was a span of 12 bases. The CDR3 nucleotides read TGTGCCAGCAGTTGGGCGGGTTCTATGAACACTGAAGCTTTCTTT. Its translation is CASSWAGSMNTEAFF.

The chain recombines TRBV7-9 with TRBJ2-2; tentatively, D is TRBD1 or TRBD2 (5 bases each). Germline assignment: CDR1 SEHNR and CDR2 FQNEAQ (reference sequence). Trimming left V 5 bases short and J 4 bases short, with 14 bases between. This CDR3 contains 15 residues. CDR3 coding DNA: TGTGCCAGCAGCCCCGGGATCACAGGCACCGGGGAGCTGTTTTTT. Translating it yields CASSPGITGTGELFF.

This chain links TRBV15 with TRBJ2-7, with a possible D match to TRBD1 (6 bases). Looked up from germline, CDR1 is LNHNV and CDR2 is YYDKDF (reference sequence). Deletions cut 6 bases from V and 2 bases from J, with 17 bases between. This CDR3 spans 15 amino acids. The DNA for the CDR3 is TGTGCCACCAGTCCCGAACAGGGCGACACCTACGAGCAGTACTTC. This encodes CATSPEQGDTYEQYF.

The table lists this clone with a count of one. This sequence joins TRBV28 and TRBJ1-5; D remains unclear. V was cut by 6 bases and J by 3 bases, with 6 bases left in between. Germline V gene lookup returns CDR1 MDHEN and CDR2 SYDVKM. The CDR3 length is 12 residues. The CDR3 region has the DNA TGTGCCAGCAGGCCCACCAATCAGCCCCAGCATTTT. This encodes CASRPTNQPQHF.

The rearrangement uses TRBV28 and TRBJ2-7; possibly TRBD2 for D (5 bases). From germline, CDR1 is MDHEN and CDR2 SYDVKM. The CDR3 runs to 15 residues. Trimming pared 3 bases from V and 0 bases from J, leaving 12 bases between. CDR3 sequence: CASSLSGVSSYEQYF. The CDR3, as DNA: TGTGCCAGCAGTTTGAGCGGCGTTAGCTCCTACGAGCAGTACTTC. Looking up the rest from reference TRBV28 and TRBJ2-7 gives the full variable domain: DVKVTQSSRYLVKRTGEKVFLECVQDMDHENMFWYRQDPGLGLRLIYFSYDVKMKEKGDIPEGYSVSREKKERFSLILESASTNQTSMYLCASSLSGVSSYEQYFGPGTRLTVT.

This clone showed up just once. The CDR3 bases are TGTGCCAGCAGTGAAGGAGGAAACTATGGCTACACCTTC. Translation: CASSEGGNYGYTF. V and J are TRBV6-1 and TRBJ1-2; D remains ambiguous. CDR1 is MNHNS, CDR2 SASEGT, per germline. CDR3 length: 13 amino acids. Between the trimmed V and J ends, which lost 1 base and 2 bases, there was a span of 5 bases.

This chain uses TRBV6-6 with TRBJ2-7; D unresolved. Germline values: CDR1 MNHNY, CDR2 SVGAGI (reference sequence). The CDR3 runs to 15 residues. The ends were cut back, 0 bases at V and 4 bases at J, with 13 bases in the middle. CDR3 sequence (DNA): TGTGCCAGCAGTTACTCGATACGTTGGGGATACGAGCAGTACTTC. Protein product: CASSYSIRWGYEQYF.

This sequence joins TRBV5-1 and TRBJ2-4; no clear D. Germline V gives CDR1 SGHRS, CDR2 YFSETQ. This CDR3 region has 16 residues. Trimming removed 1 base from V and 0 bases from J, with 11 bases in between. The CDR3 here is CASSLPDSAAKNIQYF. CDR3 in DNA: TGCGCCAGCAGCTTGCCAGACTCAGCAGCCAAAAACATTCAGTACTTC.

The chain employs TRBV6-5 and TRBJ2-4; possibly TRBD2 for D (5 bases). CDR3 length: 14 residues. V was cut by 5 bases and J by 8 bases, with 16 bases left in between. Germline V gene data show CDR1 as MNHEY and CDR2 as SVGAGI. For the CDR3, the DNA is TGTGCCAGCAGTGCCCTGATCGGGGTGGACATTCAGTACTTC. It is translated as CASSALIGVDIQYF.

This clone was detected a few times. The sample carries other DNA sequences with the same CDR3. J is TRBJ1-1 and V is TRBV30, with D perhaps TRBD1 (6 bases). Trimming removed 6 bases from V and 5 bases from J, with 13 bases in between. This CDR3 spans 12 amino acids. Germline V gives CDR1 GTSNPN, CDR2 SVGIG (reference sequence). CDR3 sequence (DNA): TGTGCCTGCCGACCCAGGGGAACTGAAGCTTTCTTT. Translating gives CACRPRGTEAFF.